This is a list of T cell receptor beta chains from one sample in a study of pediatric ulcerative colitis. Clones were read by immunoSEQ multiplex PCR, and TCRdb kept only the in-frame ones, dropping some. The sample holds 60,000 to 75,000 clones, 70% to 80% seen once. The sample consisted of blood. Source of these receptors: a boy younger than 18 with moderate ulcerative colitis. Each CDR3 is given with its conserved first and last residue. Each record gives: D gene, J gene, clone size, V gene, CDR3 protein, CDR3 DNA. The D gene is left open where the match is weak. Clone size is not always given. Where it is, it says once, few, many or a class for expanded clones.

d_call: .; j_call: TRBJ2-2; clone_size: .; v_call: TRBV10-3; cdr3_aa: CAISESSTISVGELFF; cdr3_nt: TGTGCCATCAGTGAGTCCTCAACCATCTCCGTCGGGGAGCTGTTTTTT
d_call: TRBD2; j_call: TRBJ2-3; clone_size: once; v_call: TRBV4-3; cdr3_aa: CASSQDVEASGSTDTQYF; cdr3_nt: TGCGCCAGCAGCCAAGATGTGGAGGCTAGCGGGAGCACAGATACGCAGTATTTT
d_call: .; j_call: TRBJ2-1; clone_size: .; v_call: TRBV19; cdr3_aa: CASSTGVQGNQFF; cdr3_nt: TGTGCCAGTAGTACGGGAGTACAGGGGAACCAGTTCTTC
d_call: TRBD2; j_call: TRBJ2-1; clone_size: .; v_call: TRBV15; cdr3_aa: CATRAPRAGVRNEQFF; cdr3_nt: TGTGCCACCAGAGCCCCTAGAGCGGGAGTACGCAATGAGCAGTTCTTC
d_call: TRBD1; j_call: TRBJ2-7; clone_size: .; v_call: TRBV4-1; cdr3_aa: CASSPGGTGSPYEQYF; cdr3_nt: TGCGCCAGCAGCCCCGGCGGGACAGGGAGTCCCTACGAGCAGTACTTC
d_call: .; j_call: TRBJ2-1; clone_size: .; v_call: TRBV5-1; cdr3_aa: CASSLEGYEQFF; cdr3_nt: TGCGCCAGCAGCTTGGAGGGCTATGAGCAGTTCTTC
d_call: .; j_call: TRBJ1-6; clone_size: .; v_call: TRBV6-1; cdr3_aa: CATALPGSPLHF; cdr3_nt: TGTGCCACCGCCCTCCCAGGTTCACCCCTCCACTTT
d_call: .; j_call: TRBJ2-6; clone_size: .; v_call: TRBV5-6; cdr3_aa: CASSLVLGPGANVLTF; cdr3_nt: TGTGCCAGCAGCTTGGTCCTGGGGCCTGGGGCCAACGTCCTGACTTTC
d_call: TRBD2; j_call: TRBJ2-7; clone_size: .; v_call: TRBV5-1; cdr3_aa: CASSKTSGAYEQYF; cdr3_nt: TGCGCCAGCAGCAAAACTAGCGGTGCCTACGAGCAGTACTTC
d_call: .; j_call: TRBJ1-1; clone_size: .; v_call: TRBV5-1; cdr3_aa: CASSLPRDLSRTNTEAFF; cdr3_nt: TGCGCCAGCAGCTTGCCCAGAGATCTGAGCCGAACGAACACTGAAGCTTTCTTT
d_call: .; j_call: TRBJ1-1; clone_size: few; v_call: TRBV7-2; cdr3_aa: CASSLHTGWGMNTEAFF; cdr3_nt: TGTGCCAGCAGCTTACATACAGGCTGGGGTATGAACACTGAAGCTTTCTTT
d_call: .; j_call: TRBJ1-2; clone_size: .; v_call: TRBV6-4; cdr3_aa: CASSDSTGLGYTF; cdr3_nt: TGTGCCAGCAGTGACTCGACAGGTCTTGGCTACACCTTC
d_call: TRBD2; j_call: TRBJ2-2; clone_size: .; v_call: TRBV7-3; cdr3_aa: CASSPTKRAGVGGELFF; cdr3_nt: TGTGCCAGCAGCCCCACGAAGAGAGCGGGAGTTGGCGGGGAGCTGTTTTTT
d_call: .; j_call: TRBJ2-7; clone_size: .; v_call: TRBV5-1; cdr3_aa: CASSLWGAGYEQYF; cdr3_nt: TGCGCCAGCAGCTTGTGGGGGGCGGGCTACGAGCAGTACTTC
d_call: .; j_call: TRBJ1-5; clone_size: .; v_call: TRBV10-3; cdr3_aa: CAGGSDQPQHF; cdr3_nt: TGTGCCGGGGGATCCGATCAGCCCCAGCATTTT
d_call: .; j_call: TRBJ1-2; clone_size: .; v_call: TRBV15; cdr3_aa: CATSRGAGLFGGYTF; cdr3_nt: TGTGCCACCAGCAGAGGAGCTGGCCTTTTTGGTGGCTACACCTTC
d_call: TRBD2; j_call: TRBJ2-7; clone_size: .; v_call: TRBV7-2; cdr3_aa: CASSFSGTSDYEQYF; cdr3_nt: TGTGCCAGCAGCTTCTCCGGGACTAGTGACTACGAGCAGTACTTC
d_call: .; j_call: TRBJ2-3; clone_size: once; v_call: TRBV5-4; cdr3_aa: CASSTGQGTDTQYF; cdr3_nt: TGTGCCAGCAGCACGGGCCAGGGAACAGATACGCAGTATTTT
d_call: TRBD1; j_call: TRBJ1-5; clone_size: .; v_call: TRBV6-1; cdr3_aa: CASSAGQAQLPQHF; cdr3_nt: TGTGCCAGCAGCGCTGGACAGGCCCAATTGCCCCAGCATTTT
d_call: .; j_call: TRBJ2-1; clone_size: .; v_call: TRBV2; cdr3_aa: CASGPESYNEQFF; cdr3_nt: TGTGCCAGCGGGCCGGAGAGCTACAATGAGCAGTTCTTC
d_call: .; j_call: TRBJ2-7; clone_size: .; v_call: TRBV6-5; cdr3_aa: CASSYEVGPYEQYF; cdr3_nt: TGTGCCAGCAGTTACGAGGTCGGCCCCTACGAGCAGTACTTC
d_call: .; j_call: TRBJ2-4; clone_size: .; v_call: TRBV7-2; cdr3_aa: CASRLTGLAKNIQYF; cdr3_nt: TGTGCCAGCAGACTTACAGGCCTAGCCAAAAACATTCAGTACTTC
d_call: .; j_call: TRBJ2-7; clone_size: .; v_call: TRBV7-2; cdr3_aa: CASSLDGKYYEQYF; cdr3_nt: TGTGCCAGCAGCTTAGACGGCAAATACTACGAGCAGTACTTC
d_call: .; j_call: TRBJ2-3; clone_size: .; v_call: TRBV14; cdr3_aa: CASSQDMPDTQYF; cdr3_nt: TGTGCCAGCAGCCAAGATATGCCAGATACGCAGTATTTT
d_call: .; j_call: TRBJ2-5; clone_size: .; v_call: TRBV9; cdr3_aa: CASSVAGRETQYF; cdr3_nt: TGTGCCAGCAGCGTAGCGGGCCGGGAGACCCAGTACTTC
d_call: TRBD1; j_call: TRBJ2-7; clone_size: .; v_call: TRBV7-2; cdr3_aa: CASSFWGQGYEQYF; cdr3_nt: TGTGCCAGCAGTTTCTGGGGACAGGGGTACGAGCAGTACTTC
d_call: .; j_call: TRBJ1-2; clone_size: .; v_call: TRBV29-1; cdr3_aa: CSVEKGREGGYTF; cdr3_nt: TGCAGCGTTGAAAAGGGGAGGGAGGGTGGCTACACCTTC
d_call: TRBD1; j_call: TRBJ1-2; clone_size: .; v_call: TRBV6-5; cdr3_aa: CASSYTRQGTGGGYTF; cdr3_nt: TGTGCCAGCAGTTACACGAGACAGGGGACAGGAGGTGGCTACACCTTC
d_call: .; j_call: TRBJ1-4; clone_size: .; v_call: TRBV30; cdr3_aa: CAWSGQPGEKLFF; cdr3_nt: TGTGCCTGGAGCGGTCAGCCGGGGGAAAAACTGTTTTTT
d_call: .; j_call: TRBJ1-2; clone_size: .; v_call: TRBV5-6; cdr3_aa: CASSRNYGYTF; cdr3_nt: TGTGCCAGCAGCCGAAACTATGGCTACACCTTC
d_call: TRBD1; j_call: TRBJ2-2; clone_size: .; v_call: TRBV30; cdr3_aa: CAWRTGSNTGELFF; cdr3_nt: TGTGCCTGGCGGACAGGGTCGAACACCGGGGAGCTGTTTTTT